A single sample is the source of the 15 T cell receptor beta chains below, sequenced in a study of OX40 agonist ivuxolimab in advanced cancers. Generated by immunoSEQ multiplex PCR, the TCRdb table keeps only in-frame clones and is missing some. The sample lists approximately 20,000 clones, 70% to 90% occurring once. Source: CD4+ or CD8+ T cells sorted from blood, taken in a trial of the OX40 agonist ivuxolimab. The receptors derive from an adult with an advanced solid tumor such as melanoma, head and neck, liver or kidney cancer.

J is TRBJ2-4 and V is TRBV10-2; 10 bases fit TRBD2. Germline CDR1 reads WSHSY; CDR2 reads SAAADI. CDR3 size: 15 residues. V lost 2 bases and J lost 6; bases outside the gene matches: 4. Here the CDR3 DNA reads TGCGCCAGCAGTGAGGGGAAGCGGGAGGGAAACATTCAGTACTTC. Translation gives CASSEGKREGNIQYF.

The chain couples TRBV27 to TRBJ2-1; 11 bases match TRBD2. J lost 3 bases, V lost 7 bases, and 2 bases had no gene match. The CDR3 has 14 amino acids. From germline, CDR1 is MNHEY and CDR2 SMNVEV (reference sequence). The CDR3 DNA reads as TGTGCCAGCACCACTAGCGGGAGCTACAATGAGCAGTTCTTC. It specifies CASTTSGSYNEQFF.

The gene calls are TRBV9 and TRBJ2-1; TRBD2 matches 9 bases. The CDR3 runs 16 residues. Germline lookup yields CDR1 SGDLS and CDR2 YYNGEE. The J segment lost 2 bases and the V segment lost 2 bases, leaving 5 bases of the junction unmatched. CDR3 amino acids: CASSVPSGIAYNEQFF. CDR3 bases: TGTGCCAGCAGCGTCCCTAGCGGGATCGCCTACAATGAGCAGTTCTTC. Based on the CDR3 plus reference TRBV9 and TRBJ2-1, the full variable domain is DSGVTQTPKHLITATGQRVTLRCSPRSGDLSVYWYQQSLDQGLQFLIQYYNGEERAKGNILERFSAQQFPDLHSELNLSSLELGDSALYFCASSVPSGIAYNEQFFGPGTRLTVL.

The rearrangement joins TRBV9 to TRBJ2-7, with D possibly matching TRBD1 (6 bases). Germline CDR1 and CDR2: SGDLS and YYNGEE. The V end was cut by 0 bases, the J end by 2 bases, with 12 bases between. The CDR3 has 15 residues. The CDR3 here is CASSVVSDRTYEQYF. CDR3 DNA: TGTGCCAGCAGCGTAGTGTCCGACAGGACCTACGAGCAGTACTTC.

This chain links TRBV5-1 with TRBJ2-3; D may match TRBD1 or TRBD2 (5 bases each). V was shortened by 6 bases and J by 2 bases, with 19 bases between the two germline ends. CDR1 and CDR2 from the germline V gene are SGHRS and YFSETQ. This CDR3 is 16 amino acids long. The CDR3 DNA reads as TGCGCCAGCACCCTACTAACCGGGGCGACCACAGATACGCAGTATTTT. Its translation: CASTLLTGATTDTQYF.

This chain joins TRBV27 and TRBJ1-2, with 7 bases identical to TRBD1. From germline, CDR1 is MNHEY and CDR2 SMNVEV (reference sequence). With 5 bases clipped from V and 3 bases from J, the junction kept 9 bases outside the gene matches. The CDR3 extends over 15 amino acids. CDR3 sequence (DNA): TGTGCCAGCAGTCCTTCGACAGGGAATCACTATGGCTACACCTTC. This codes for CASSPSTGNHYGYTF.

This chain links TRBV11-2 with TRBJ1-1, with a tentative D call TRBD1 (5 bases). This CDR3 spans 12 amino acids. V dropped 3 bases and J dropped 8 bases, with 10 bases sitting between them. Looked up from germline, CDR1 is SGHAT and CDR2 is FQNNGV. The CDR3 is CASSFGGPEAFF. CDR3 DNA sequence: TGTGCCAGCAGCTTCGGGGGACCCGAAGCTTTCTTT.

This clone is a singleton in its sample. The genes are TRBV6-1 and TRBJ1-5, with D tentatively TRBD1 (5 bases). The germline V and J ends were trimmed by 8 bases and 3 bases, with 14 bases remaining between them. The CDR3 has 14 residues. CDR1 and CDR2 (germline): MNHNS, SASEGT. CDR3: CASGSGPLNQPQHF. The CDR3 nucleotides read TGTGCCAGCGGGTCGGGGCCCCTCAATCAGCCCCAGCATTTT.

The chain uses TRBV20-1 and TRBJ1-4; TRBD1 matches 7 bases. This CDR3 has 11 amino acids. Trimming at V came to 3 bases and at J to 10 bases, leaving 2 bases not matched to a gene. The germline CDR1 and CDR2 sequences are DFQATT and SNEGSKA (reference sequence). As DNA, the CDR3 is TGCAGTGCTAGTGCAGGGGGAAAACTGTTTTTT. Translated, it gives CSASAGGKLFF.

The V call is TRBV4-1, the J call TRBJ1-3; no definite D call. The CDR3 loop spans 15 amino acids. Trimming removed 6 bases at V and 0 bases at J, with 12 bases between. CDR1 is MGHRA, CDR2 YSYEKL, per germline. CDR3 nucleotides: TGCGCCAGCAGAGGAGTCGCCAGCTCTGGAAACACCATATATTTT. Encoded protein: CASRGVASSGNTIYF.

This chain joins TRBV13 and TRBJ1-1; no clear D gene. This CDR3 has 16 residues. Germline V CDR1 and CDR2: PRHDT, FYEKMQ (reference sequence). Trimming stripped 3 bases from V and 0 bases from J, with 14 bases between. CDR3 in DNA: TGTGCCAGCAGCTTTTCAGACCGGACCCTGAACACTGAAGCTTTCTTT. This encodes CASSFSDRTLNTEAFF.

This rearrangement joins TRBV5-5 to TRBJ2-1; 7 bases are a match to TRBD1. The CDR3 contains 14 residues. The germline V gene has CDR1 SGHKS and CDR2 YYEKEE (reference sequence). V gave up 4 bases and J gave up 8 bases; unmatched junction bases: 9. The CDR3 DNA sequence: TGTGCCAGCAGCGCACAGGGGATGGAGGATGAGCAGTTCTTC. Amino acid sequence: CASSAQGMEDEQFF.

V usage is TRBV19 and J usage is TRBJ2-7; 10 bases are shared with TRBD2. The V and J ends lost 5 bases and 2 bases, in that order; junction bases with no gene match: 3. The CDR3 consists of 14 residues. The V gene's germline CDR1 is LNHDA and CDR2 SQIVND (reference sequence). CDR3 region: CASSPAGGPYEQYF. The CDR3, as DNA: TGTGCCAGTAGTCCAGCGGGAGGGCCCTACGAGCAGTACTTC.

The chain uses TRBV4-2 and TRBJ1-1; D might be TRBD1 (5 bases). With 4 bases removed from V and 4 bases from J, the gap between germline ends came to 13 bases. The CDR3 totals 14 residues. CDR1 LGHNA and CDR2 YNFKEQ come from the germline V gene. The CDR3 spells CASSRKVRGTEAFF. CDR3 coding DNA: TGTGCCAGCAGCCGTAAGGTAAGGGGCACTGAAGCTTTCTTT.

The V and J genes are TRBV28 and TRBJ2-1; tentative D call: TRBD1 (6 bases). CDR1 and CDR2 from the germline V gene are MDHEN and SYDVKM. V lost 8 bases, J lost 4 bases, and 12 bases lay in between. There are 13 residues in the CDR3. The CDR3 coding sequence is TGTGCCAGCGACGGGACACCATACAATGAGCAGTTCTTC. The encoded protein is CASDGTPYNEQFF.